The following is a TCR beta chain sequence with its context. The CDR3 is 13 residues long. Germline values: CDR1 MNHEY, CDR2 SVGAGI. The V gene lost 10 bases and the J gene lost 0 bases, with 10 bases spanning the gap. The table came from immunoSEQ multiplex PCR; TCRdb's copy has only in-frame clones and leaves some out. The data show over 150,000 clones, approximately 94% seen once. The data are from a study of control samples from healthy donors and cancer patients. This TCR was recovered from a young woman in good health. Sequenced input: blood. The chain employs TRBV6-5 and TRBJ1-3, with D unclear. CDR3 sequence (DNA): TGTGCCACCTACCTGAGCTCTGGAAACACCATATATTTT. The encoded protein is CATYLSSGNTIYF.